These 27 T cell receptor beta chains share one sample of origin, sequenced in a study of T cells after yellow fever vaccination. TCRdb re-derived calls from the 5' RACE reads in MiXCR, one entry per CDR3 protein. The data hold 300,000 to 350,000 distinct CDR3 sequences, with approximately 4.2% observed a single time. The sequencing here drew on PBMCs, taken 5 days after the yellow fever booster vaccination. These receptors were collected from a man in his late teens or twenties who received the YFV17D yellow fever vaccine.

The chain recombines TRBV9 with TRBJ1-5; D call uncertain. Germline CDR1 SGDLS, CDR2 YYNGEE. The CDR3 runs to 14 residues. Trimming left V 0 bases short and J 6 bases short, with 10 bases between. This CDR3 is CASSVGAGTQPQHF. DNA of the CDR3: TGTGCCAGCAGCGTAGGAGCGGGTACTCAGCCCCAGCATTTT.

This clonotype was seen at least ten times. The chain couples TRBV4-3 to TRBJ2-3; TRBD1 is a possible D gene (5 bases). The CDR3 is 15 amino acids. The V and J ends lost 1 base and 5 bases respectively, with 13 bases between them. Germline V gene lookup returns CDR1 LGHNA and CDR2 YSLEER. CDR3: CASSQGQQLVDTQYF. In nucleotides, the CDR3 is TGCGCCAGCAGCCAAGGACAGCAGCTAGTAGATACGCAGTATTTT.

There are a few counts of this clonotype. This chain uses TRBV12-3 or TRBV12-4 with TRBJ2-4, with D possibly TRBD1 on 6 matching bases. V lost 0 bases and J lost 3, with 15 bases in between. The CDR3 is 17 residues long. The CDR3, as DNA: TGTGCCAGCAGTTTAGCCCAACCCGGGACACGCAAAAACATTCAGTACTTC. This sequence encodes CASSLAQPGTRKNIQYF.

V and J are TRBV6-6 and TRBJ2-1; 7 bases are shared with TRBD2. The V and J ends lost 0 bases and 3 bases, in that order; junction bases with no gene match: 5. CDR1 MNHNY and CDR2 SVGAGI come from the germline V gene (reference sequence). The CDR3 sequence is 16 residues long. Written as DNA, the CDR3 is TGTGCCAGCAGTTACTCGGACTGGGGGGGCTACAATGAGCAGTTCTTC. Translated, it gives CASSYSDWGGYNEQFF.

The chain is built from TRBV12-3 or TRBV12-4 and TRBJ2-1; a weak D match, TRBD1 (5 bases). V lost 5 bases and J 4 bases, leaving 15 bases between the germline ends. The CDR3 is 15 amino acids. DNA for the CDR3: TGTGCCAGCAGTGGGGCACTGGACCTTTACAATGAGCAGTTCTTC. Protein: CASSGALDLYNEQFF.

This clonotype was detected many times. V and J are TRBV5-1 and TRBJ1-4, with TRBD1 identical over 9 bases. Germline V gene lookup returns CDR1 SGHRS and CDR2 YFSETQ. The CDR3 is made up of 14 amino acids. V shed 4 bases, J shed 5 bases, and the junction held 3 bases outside the gene matches. The CDR3 sequence is CASSTGQGNEKLFF. CDR3 sequence (DNA): TGCGCCAGCAGCACCGGACAGGGGAATGAAAAACTGTTTTTT.

This clonotype was seen repeatedly, ten times or more. This chain uses TRBV7-2 with TRBJ1-1; D perhaps matches TRBD1 (6 bases). With 9 bases removed from V and 10 bases from J, the gap between germline ends came to 27 bases. Germline V gene lookup returns CDR1 SGHTA and CDR2 FQGNSA. CDR3 length: 15 amino acids. CDR3 sequence reads: CASTFEGGGHRAAFF. The CDR3 region has the DNA TGTGCCAGTACGTTCGAGGGAGGGGGACATAGGGCAGCTTTCTTT.

The chain has TRBV11-2 and TRBJ2-1; 8 bases fit TRBD2. From germline, CDR1 is SGHAT and CDR2 FQNNGV. The CDR3 sequence is 15 residues long. V lost 5 bases to trimming and J lost 8 bases; unmatched junction nucleotides: 11. CDR3 sequence (DNA): TGTGCCAGCAGCGAAACGGGGGGGCCCGGGTATGAGCAGTTCTTC. As protein: CASSETGGPGYEQFF.

This clonotype was seen only a few times. CDR3 protein: CASSFRGAGSPLHF. For the CDR3, the DNA is TGTGCCAGCAGTTTCAGGGGAGCGGGTTCACCCCTCCACTTT. The genes are TRBV27 and TRBJ1-6, with D tentatively TRBD1 (6 bases). Germline V gives CDR1 MNHEY, CDR2 SMNVEV (reference sequence). The CDR3 loop spans 14 amino acids. V lost 3 bases, J lost 9 bases, and 12 bases lay in between.

The chain employs TRBV6-2 or TRBV6-3 and TRBJ2-6; D gene unclear. Trimming shortened V by 6 bases and J by 2 bases, and 14 bases separated the two germline ends. The V gene's germline CDR1 is MNHEY and CDR2 SVGEGT. The CDR3 contains 16 residues. The CDR3 is CASRFLRQAGANVLTF. CDR3 nucleotide sequence: TGTGCCAGCAGATTCCTCCGGCAGGCTGGGGCCAACGTCCTGACTTTC.

A few counts support this clonotype. The chain carries TRBV28 and TRBJ2-6; 7 bases are a match to TRBD1. Looked up from germline, CDR1 is MDHEN and CDR2 is SYDVKM. The CDR3 covers 15 residues. V was pared by 10 bases and J by 0 bases, with 6 bases of the junction left unmatched. This CDR3 reads CATRTGSSGANVLTF. DNA for the CDR3: TGTGCCACCCGGACAGGAAGCTCTGGGGCCAACGTCCTGACTTTC.

The chain recombines TRBV7-9 with TRBJ2-5; D unclear. Trimming took off 5 bases at V and 2 bases at J, with 15 bases between the two ends. In germline, CDR1 is SEHNR, CDR2 FQNEAQ (reference sequence). There are 15 residues in the CDR3. The CDR3 coding sequence is TGTGCCAGCAGCCCCCATCGGGCAGTGCAAGAGACCCAGTACTTC. The encoded protein is CASSPHRAVQETQYF.

There are many counts of this clonotype. The chain joins TRBV18 to TRBJ2-4; the D gene is possibly TRBD1 (6 bases). The CDR3 extends over 14 amino acids. The germline CDR1 and CDR2 sequences are KGHSH and LQKENI. The germline V and J ends were trimmed by 2 bases and 1 base, with 6 bases remaining between them. The CDR3, as DNA: TGTGCCAGCTCACCAGACAGGGCCAAAAACATTCAGTACTTC. It specifies CASSPDRAKNIQYF.

The chain has TRBV10-1 and TRBJ2-2, with TRBD2 matching over 8 bases. The V gene's germline CDR1 is WNHNN and CDR2 SYGVQD (reference sequence). After removal of 3 bases from V and 5 bases from J, the junction contained 8 bases not matched to a gene. The CDR3 is made up of 16 amino acids. The CDR3 is CASSDPGGPGTGELFF. The DNA of the CDR3 is TGCGCCAGCAGTGACCCGGGGGGGCCAGGGACCGGGGAGCTGTTTTTT.

The chain carries TRBV27 and TRBJ1-5; TRBD1 aligns across 8 bases. CDR3 size: 14 residues. The J segment lost 5 bases and the V segment lost 5 bases, leaving 5 bases of the junction unmatched. Germline CDR1 and CDR2: MNHEY and SMNVEV (reference sequence). CDR3 bases: TGTGCCAGCAGTCACCAGGGGGCCGATCAGCCCCAGCATTTT. Protein sequence: CASSHQGADQPQHF.

The chain is built from TRBV20-1 and TRBJ1-1; the D is unclear. Germline V gene lookup returns CDR1 DFQATT and CDR2 SNEGSKA (reference sequence). V was clipped by 7 bases and J by 4 bases, with 16 bases between them. The CDR3 contains 13 residues. In DNA, the CDR3 is TGCAGTGGCCTCTTACCTGCTGGCACTGAAGCTTTCTTT. Its protein product is CSGLLPAGTEAFF.

This clonotype has more than one count but fewer than ten. The gene calls are TRBV7-3 and TRBJ1-2, with D unresolved. Germline loops: CDR1 SGHTA, CDR2 FQGTGA. CDR3 length: 16 residues. Trimming stripped 4 bases from V and 1 base from J, with 16 bases between. The CDR3 reads CASSSSQDRLNYGYTF. The DNA of the CDR3 is TGTGCCAGCAGCTCTAGCCAGGACCGTCTTAACTATGGCTACACCTTC.

This clonotype was counted once. V usage is TRBV6-6 and J usage is TRBJ2-2; D is uncertain. The CDR3 is 13 residues long. Looked up from germline, CDR1 is MNHNY and CDR2 is SVGAGI (reference sequence). Trimming stripped 5 bases from V and 6 bases from J, with 10 bases between. CDR3 nucleotides: TGTGCCAGCAGTCCCACCTACCCCGGGGAGCTGTTTTTT. This translates into CASSPTYPGELFF.

The table lists this clonotype with many counts. The gene calls are TRBV7-8 and TRBJ2-3, with a possible D match to TRBD2 (6 bases). The V end was cut by 4 bases, the J end by 1 base, with 15 bases between. The CDR3 covers 16 residues. Germline assignment: CDR1 SGHVS and CDR2 FQNEAQ. CDR3 sequence: CASSSRLGGGTDTQYF. The CDR3 nucleotides are TGTGCCAGCAGCTCCCGACTTGGAGGGGGCACAGATACGCAGTATTTT.

This clonotype was counted many times. CDR3 loop: CASSFVWEPNTGELFF. The DNA of the CDR3 is TGCGCCAGCAGCTTCGTATGGGAACCGAACACCGGGGAGCTGTTTTTT. This chain links TRBV5-1 with TRBJ2-2; D is ambiguous. Trimming pared 2 bases from V and 0 bases from J, leaving 11 bases between. Germline loops: CDR1 SGHRS, CDR2 YFSETQ. The CDR3 has 16 residues.

This clonotype appeared a few times. J is TRBJ1-2 and V is TRBV7-2, with TRBD1 identical over 11 bases. Losses at the gene ends were 1 base for V and 8 bases for J; bases not matched to a gene: 6. The germline V gene encodes CDR1 SGHTA and CDR2 FQGNSA. This CDR3 is 15 amino acids long. The chain's CDR3 is CASSLVVWDRGGYTF. The CDR3 nucleotides are TGTGCCAGCAGCTTAGTTGTCTGGGACAGGGGGGGCTACACCTTC. The whole variable domain, remainder taken from reference TRBV7-2 and TRBJ1-2, is GAGVSQSPSNKVTEKGKDVELRCDPISGHTALYWYRQSLGQGLEFLIYFQGNSAPDKSGLPSDRFSAERTGGSVSTLTIQRTQQEDSAVYLCASSLVVWDRGGYTFGSGTRLTVV.

This clonotype showed up just once. This chain connects TRBV6-6 to TRBJ1-1; D call uncertain. The V gene lost 0 bases and the J gene lost 5 bases, with 4 bases spanning the gap. Germline CDR1 is MNHNY and CDR2 is SVGAGI (reference sequence). The CDR3 sequence is 12 residues long. The DNA for the CDR3 is TGTGCCAGCAGTTACTCGGCGACTGAAGCTTTCTTT. Translation gives CASSYSATEAFF.

The rearrangement uses TRBV5-5 and TRBJ2-7; D is undetermined. Germline V lookup: CDR1 SGHKS, CDR2 YYEKEE (reference sequence). The V and J ends lost 0 bases and 2 bases respectively, with 9 bases between them. The CDR3 totals 14 residues. CDR3 DNA: TGTGCCAGCAGCTTGGCTCCAGAGACCTACGAGCAGTACGTC. It is translated as CASSLAPETYEQYV.

This chain connects TRBV2 to TRBJ2-7; 11 bases agree with TRBD2. V lost 6 bases to trimming and J lost 0 bases; unmatched junction nucleotides: 16. The CDR3 totals 19 residues. Germline CDR1 is SNHLY and CDR2 is FYNNEI. Here the CDR3 DNA reads TGTGCCAGCAGGGCCACCCCTAGCGGGGGGCCCTCAAGCTCCTACGAGCAGTACGTC. Amino acid sequence: CASRATPSGGPSSSYEQYV.

This clonotype was counted between two and nine times. The chain couples TRBV12-3 or TRBV12-4 to TRBJ2-4, with D tentatively TRBD1 or TRBD2 (5 bases each). V was shortened by 5 bases and J by 0 bases, with 8 bases between the two germline ends. CDR3 length: 14 amino acids. The CDR3, as DNA: TGTGCCAGCAGTCCGGGGCCAGCCAAAAACATTCAGTACTTC. Its translation is CASSPGPAKNIQYF.

The rearrangement links TRBV28 to TRBJ1-6, with D possibly matching TRBD1 (6 bases). Germline V gene lookup returns CDR1 MDHEN and CDR2 SYDVKM. This CDR3 spans 16 amino acids. Trimming pared 2 bases from V and 7 bases from J, leaving 15 bases between. CDR3 residues: CASSLAGGGQNSPLHF. The CDR3 nucleotides read TGTGCCAGCAGTTTAGCGGGTGGGGGGCAGAATTCACCCCTCCACTTT. The full variable domain, with the rest looked up from reference TRBV28 and TRBJ1-6, is DVKVTQSSRYLVKRTGEKVFLECVQDMDHENMFWYRQDPGLGLRLIYFSYDVKMKEKGDIPEGYSVSREKKERFSLILESASTNQTSMYLCASSLAGGGQNSPLHFGNGTRLTVT.

This clonotype has a handful of counts. The chain recombines TRBV20-1 with TRBJ2-3, with 13 bases matching TRBD2. The V segment lost 7 bases and the J segment 5 bases; nucleotides outside the gene matches: 6. CDR3 length: 14 residues. The germline V gene encodes CDR1 DFQATT and CDR2 SNEGSKA (reference sequence). The CDR3 DNA is TGCAGTGGGACTAGCGGGGGAGGGGGAGATACGCAGTATTTT. The encoded protein is CSGTSGGGGDTQYF.